This entry is about one T cell receptor (beta chain). V was shortened by 9 bases and J by 0 bases, with 12 bases between the two germline ends. The CDR3 consists of 13 residues. The V gene's germline CDR1 is MNHEY and CDR2 SVGAGI. The protocol was immunoSEQ multiplex PCR, while the TCRdb copy is restricted to in-frame clones and leaves out a portion. Counted here are approximately 100,000 clones, about 87% occurring once; the ten biggest clones make up around 3.9%. The data were obtained in a study of blood T cell repertoires in COVID-19. About the research overall: Spain, Italy and the United States supplied samples that represented acute and convalescent COVID-19. T cells, B-cell-depleted T cells, or PBMCs provided the cDNA or gDNA that served as material.

While infection was still active, Seattle patients were enrolled and then followed longitudinally. The TCR was taken from a human donor with COVID-19, enrolled during active disease. The donor label of this sample is uncertain. J is TRBJ2-7 and V is TRBV6-5, with D perhaps matching TRBD1 (6 bases). The sequenced material came from peripheral blood. As DNA, the CDR3 is TGTGCCAGTGACCGGGACATCTCCTACGAGCAGTACTTC. It codes for CASDRDISYEQYF.